This T cell receptor beta chain comes out of a study of T cell responses to AZD1222 COVID-19 vaccine. Trimming left V 5 bases short and J 5 bases short, with 12 bases between. The CDR3 contains 14 residues. The germline gives CDR1 KGHDR, CDR2 SFDVKD. Generated by immunoSEQ multiplex PCR, the TCRdb table keeps only in-frame clones and is missing some. The table has fewer than 180,000 clones, roughly 90% seen once. As regards this clone: Its specificity is not known.

Study-wide findings and caveats: Spike was spanned by vaccine-associated CD4 TCRs, with dominance at 160-218 and 743-854.

The chain employs TRBV24-1 and TRBJ2-1; D is ambiguous. This sequence was found in an adult who received the AZD1222 COVID-19 vaccine. Sequencing used peripheral blood, obtained 28 days after the second AZD1222 dose. DNA for the CDR3: TGTGCCACCAGTGCCGGCCCTCCCGACAATGAGCAGTTCTTC. Translating it yields CATSAGPPDNEQFF.